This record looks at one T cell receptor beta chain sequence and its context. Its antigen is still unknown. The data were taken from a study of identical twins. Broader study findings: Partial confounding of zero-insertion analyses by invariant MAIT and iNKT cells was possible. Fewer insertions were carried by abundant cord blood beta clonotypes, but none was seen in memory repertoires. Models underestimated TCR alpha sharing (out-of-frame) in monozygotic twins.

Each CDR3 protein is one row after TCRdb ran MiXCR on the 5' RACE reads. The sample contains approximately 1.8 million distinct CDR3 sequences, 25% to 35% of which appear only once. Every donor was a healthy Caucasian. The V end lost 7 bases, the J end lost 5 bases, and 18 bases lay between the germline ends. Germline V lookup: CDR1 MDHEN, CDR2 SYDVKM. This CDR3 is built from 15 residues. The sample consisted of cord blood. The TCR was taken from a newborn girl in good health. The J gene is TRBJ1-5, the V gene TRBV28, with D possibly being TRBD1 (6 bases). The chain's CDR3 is CASIQGRRSHQPQHF. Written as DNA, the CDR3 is TGTGCCAGCATCCAGGGGAGGAGGTCTCATCAGCCCCAGCATTTT.